This T cell receptor (beta chain) was obtained from a study of early T cells in non-severe SARS-CoV-2 infection. Whole-study results and caveats: Comparison of clonotypes with VDJdb favored anti-spike CD8 responses while missing private and CD4 specificities.

This CDR3 has 14 amino acids. Trimming left V 3 bases short and J 6 bases short, with 14 bases between. CDR1 DFQATT and CDR2 SNEGSKA come from the germline V gene (reference sequence). This clonotype appeared a few times. Its specificity is unknown. Individual cDNA molecules received unique molecular identifiers. TCRdb itself ran the 5' RACE reads through MiXCR, one entry per CDR3 protein. This table holds around 83,000 distinct CDR3 sequences, over 9.5% found once. The starting material was whole blood, obtained at baseline. V gene TRBV20-1 combines with J gene TRBJ1-4; D ambiguous. The receptor was derived from an adult who was a healthcare worker with PCR-confirmed SARS-CoV-2 infection or an uninfected control (not recorded which). The CDR3 DNA reads as TGCAGTGCTAGGGACGGGCTCTGGGATGAAAAACTGTTTTTT. Translation: CSARDGLWDEKLFF.